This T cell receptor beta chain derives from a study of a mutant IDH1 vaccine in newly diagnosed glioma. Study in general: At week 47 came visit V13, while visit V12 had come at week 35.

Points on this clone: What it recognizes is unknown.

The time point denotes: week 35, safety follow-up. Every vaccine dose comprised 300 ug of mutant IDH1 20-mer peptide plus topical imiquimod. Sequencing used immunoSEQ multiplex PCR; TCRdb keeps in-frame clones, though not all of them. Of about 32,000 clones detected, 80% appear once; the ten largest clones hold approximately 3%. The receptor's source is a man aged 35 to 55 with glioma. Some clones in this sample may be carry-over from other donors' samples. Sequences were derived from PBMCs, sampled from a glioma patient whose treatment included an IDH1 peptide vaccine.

CDR3 sequence reads: CASSLRQVSYEQYF. As DNA, the CDR3 is TGTGCCAGCAGCCTCCGACAGGTTTCCTACGAGCAGTACTTC. This chain uses TRBV11-2 with TRBJ2-7; perhaps TRBD1 as D (6 bases). The V gene lost 5 bases and the J gene lost 1 base, with 12 bases spanning the gap. Germline CDR1 is SGHAT and CDR2 is FQNNGV. CDR3 size: 14 residues.